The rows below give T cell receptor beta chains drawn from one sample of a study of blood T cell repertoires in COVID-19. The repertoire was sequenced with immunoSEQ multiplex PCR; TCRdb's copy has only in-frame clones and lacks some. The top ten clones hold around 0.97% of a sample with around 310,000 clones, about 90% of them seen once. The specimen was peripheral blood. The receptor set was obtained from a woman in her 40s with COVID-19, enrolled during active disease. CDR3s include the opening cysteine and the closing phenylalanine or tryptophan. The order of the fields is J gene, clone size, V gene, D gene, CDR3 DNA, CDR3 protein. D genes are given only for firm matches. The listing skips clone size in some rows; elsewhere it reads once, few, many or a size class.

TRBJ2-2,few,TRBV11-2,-,TGTGCCAGCAGCTTTGGCGGCTTCGCGAACACCGGGGAGCTGTTTTTT,CASSFGGFANTGELFF
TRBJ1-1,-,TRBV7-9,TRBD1,TGTGCCAGCAGCCCACGGACAGGGCAAGAAGCTTTCTTT,CASSPRTGQEAFF
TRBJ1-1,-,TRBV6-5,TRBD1,TGTGCCAGCAGTTACAGGGGGCAGGGAGCTTTCTTT,CASSYRGQGAFF
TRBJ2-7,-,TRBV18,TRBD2,TGTGCCAGCTCACCTCCTAATCTAGCGGGAAGCTACGAGCAGTACTTC,CASSPPNLAGSYEQYF
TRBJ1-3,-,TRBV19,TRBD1,TGTGCCACATGGGACAGGATCTCTGGAAACACCATATATTTT,CATWDRISGNTIYF
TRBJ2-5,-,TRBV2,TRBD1,TGTGCCAGCAGTGTAGACAGGGGAGAAGAGACCCAGTACTTC,CASSVDRGEETQYF
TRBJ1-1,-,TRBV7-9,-,TGTGCCAGCAGCTTAGATTTCGTGAACACTGAAGCTTTCTTT,CASSLDFVNTEAFF
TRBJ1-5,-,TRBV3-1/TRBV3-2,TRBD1,TGTGCCAGCAGCCCCCAGGGGGCTCAGCCCCAGCATTTT,CASSPQGAQPQHF
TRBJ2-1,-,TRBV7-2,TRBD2,TGTGCCAGCAGCATTTTAGCGGGACCCTACAATGAGCAGTTCTTC,CASSILAGPYNEQFF
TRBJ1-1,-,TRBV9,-,TGTGCCAGCAGCGTAGGCGGGCGTACGGACACTGAAGCTTTCTTT,CASSVGGRTDTEAFF
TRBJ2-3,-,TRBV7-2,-,TGTGCCAGCAGCTTTTCACAACCGAGCACAGATACGCAGTATTTT,CASSFSQPSTDTQYF
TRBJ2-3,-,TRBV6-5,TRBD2,TGTGCCAGCAGTTACGCGGGGGGCCCAGATACGCAGTATTTT,CASSYAGGPDTQYF
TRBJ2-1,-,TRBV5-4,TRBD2,TGTGCCAGCAGCTTGGATGGTAGCGGGAGAGGAAATGAGCAGTTCTTC,CASSLDGSGRGNEQFF
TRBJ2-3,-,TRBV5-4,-,TGTGCCAGCAGCCCTCTAGCGCCAAGCACAGATACGCAGTATTTT,CASSPLAPSTDTQYF
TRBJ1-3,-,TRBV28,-,TGTGCCAGCAGTTCTCAGATGGTGGCATGGAACACCATATATTTT,CASSSQMVAWNTIYF
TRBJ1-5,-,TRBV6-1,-,TGTGCCAGCAACTTACGGGGGATCCAGCAGCCCCAGCATTTT,CASNLRGIQQPQHF